This entry lists 17 T cell receptor beta chains sequenced from one sample in a study of blood T cell repertoires in COVID-19. The protocol was immunoSEQ multiplex PCR, while the TCRdb copy is restricted to in-frame clones and leaves out a portion. The sample lists 150,000 or so clones, 75% to 90% seen once, with roughly 15% in the top ten. The sequenced sample consisted of peripheral blood. These receptors originate from a woman between 40 and 50 years old with acute or convalescent COVID-19.

The chain has TRBV5-5 and TRBJ2-3; 15 bases are shared with TRBD2. This CDR3 has 17 residues. From germline, CDR1 is SGHKS and CDR2 YYEKEE (reference sequence). The ends lost 2 bases at V and 4 bases at J; junction bases unmatched: 5. The CDR3 loop reads CASSFRTSGGAADTQYF. CDR3 DNA sequence: TGTGCCAGCAGCTTTCGGACTAGCGGGGGGGCGGCAGATACGCAGTATTTT.

The V call is TRBV27, the J call TRBJ2-1; D may be TRBD1 (5 bases). From germline, CDR1 is MNHEY and CDR2 SMNVEV (reference sequence). V lost 5 bases and J 8 bases, leaving 16 bases between the germline ends. The CDR3 totals 14 residues. CDR3: CASSPEVSGHEQFF. CDR3 in DNA: TGTGCCAGCAGTCCTGAGGTATCAGGGCATGAGCAGTTCTTC.

The chain has TRBV5-1 and TRBJ2-1; 9 bases agree with TRBD1. CDR1 and CDR2 from the germline V gene are SGHRS and YFSETQ. The CDR3 sequence is 15 residues long. J lost 0 bases, V lost 4 bases, and 2 bases had no gene match. In nucleotides, the CDR3 is TGCGCCAGCAGCCCGGGACAGGGCTCCTACAATGAGCAGTTCTTC. As protein: CASSPGQGSYNEQFF.

The J gene is TRBJ2-5, the V gene TRBV19; 11 nucleotides match TRBD2. This CDR3 is built from 16 residues. V was pared by 5 bases and J by 1 base, with 6 bases of the junction left unmatched. CDR1 LNHDA and CDR2 SQIVND come from the germline V gene (reference sequence). The CDR3 DNA reads TGTGCCAGTAGTCCCCATAGCGGGAGGGTCCAAGAGACCCAGTACTTC. This gives the protein CASSPHSGRVQETQYF.

V usage is TRBV23-1 and J usage is TRBJ2-3; 8 nucleotides agree with TRBD1. TRBV23-1 falls under the ORF class, with uncertain function. This CDR3 contains 16 residues. Losses at the gene ends were 0 bases for V and 3 bases for J; bases not matched to a gene: 5. The CDR3 bases are TGCGCCAGCAGTCAATCGCATTACAGGGGGACAGATACGCAGTATTTT. This codes for CASSQSHYRGTDTQYF.

The V gene is TRBV20-1, the J gene TRBJ2-7, with 13 bases aligning to TRBD2. V trimming: 3 bases; J trimming: 6 bases; junction bases outside the gene matches: 8. The CDR3 has 15 amino acids. Germline-derived CDR1 and CDR2 are DFQATT and SNEGSKA (reference sequence). The CDR3 DNA sequence: TGCAGTGCTAGTAGGACTAGCGGGAGCTATGGCGAGCAGTACTTC. Translated: CSASRTSGSYGEQYF.

This clone has only a few counts. This chain connects TRBV3-1 (or the pseudogene TRBV3-2) to TRBJ2-7; TRBD2 aligns across 7 bases. Unmatched junction bases numbered 15, after V lost 1 base and J lost 6 bases. The CDR3 covers 17 residues. The germline CDR1 and CDR2 sequences are LGHDT and YNNKEL (reference sequence). The CDR3 nucleotides are TGTGCCAGCAGCCAAGGTTCCTTCTGGGGGGACTACACCGAGCAGTACTTC. Translated, it gives CASSQGSFWGDYTEQYF.

V and J are TRBV6-5 and TRBJ1-4; 7 nucleotides align to TRBD1. CDR1 and CDR2 (germline): MNHEY, SVGAGI. CDR3 length: 15 amino acids. J was trimmed by 5 bases and V by 7 bases; bases with no gene match: 10. The CDR3 DNA sequence: TGTGCCAGCATTTCCGGACAGGTTTCAAATGAAAAACTGTTTTTT. Translation: CASISGQVSNEKLFF.

The gene calls are TRBV11-2 and TRBJ2-2; 11 nucleotides align to TRBD1. This CDR3 spans 16 amino acids. The V gene end was trimmed by 5 bases and the J gene end by 3 bases; junction bases not matched to a gene: 5. Germline V CDR1 and CDR2: SGHAT, FQNNGV. The CDR3 nucleotides are TGTGCCAGCAGCCTTGGACAGGGGGCGTACACCGGGGAGCTGTTTTTT. It encodes CASSLGQGAYTGELFF.

The V gene is TRBV19, the J gene TRBJ1-2, with D possibly being TRBD1 (5 bases). Germline V gene data show CDR1 as LNHDA and CDR2 as SQIVND (reference sequence). V lost 5 bases and J lost 6, with 13 bases in between. CDR3 length: 13 residues. The DNA of the CDR3 is TGTGCCAGTAGTGGGGCAGGGATGGATGGCTACACCTTC. Its protein product is CASSGAGMDGYTF.

This clone has just one count. This sequence joins TRBV2 and TRBJ1-5; tentatively, D is TRBD1 (5 bases). The CDR3 totals 15 residues. Trimming left V 4 bases short and J 0 bases short, with 10 bases between. From germline, CDR1 is SNHLY and CDR2 FYNNEI. The CDR3 DNA follows: TGTGCCAGCAGTGGGACATCTAATAGCAATCAGCCCCAGCATTTT. It yields the protein CASSGTSNSNQPQHF.

The rearrangement links TRBV28 to TRBJ2-7; 7 bases agree with TRBD1. CDR3 length: 11 amino acids. Per germline, CDR1 MDHEN and CDR2 SYDVKM. Trimming took 8 bases from V and 4 from J; bases not matched to a gene: 2. The CDR3 DNA follows: TGTGCCAGCGCACAGGGGTACGAGCAGTACTTC. The encoded protein is CASAQGYEQYF.

The chain recombines TRBV29-1 with TRBJ1-2; D possibly corresponds to TRBD1 (6 bases). The V and J ends lost 7 bases and 7 bases respectively, with 22 bases between them. CDR3 length equals 14 residues. CDR1 is SQVTM, CDR2 ANQGSEA, per germline. The CDR3 DNA reads TGCAGCGCCTCAGGACCAACAGGGATTGGTGGCTACACCTTC. Protein: CSASGPTGIGGYTF.

The table lists this clone with a few counts. J is TRBJ2-2 and V is TRBV6-5; 7 bases match TRBD2. Germline loops: CDR1 MNHEY, CDR2 SVGAGI. V gave up 8 bases and J gave up 4 bases; unmatched junction bases: 4. The CDR3 runs 13 residues. The CDR3 DNA reads as TGTGCCAGCGGCGGGGGAGTCACCGGGGAGCTGTTTTTT. Encoded protein: CASGGGVTGELFF.

The rearrangement uses TRBV3-1 (or the pseudogene TRBV3-2) and TRBJ2-7; 8 bases agree with TRBD2. There are 15 residues in the CDR3. Per the germline V gene, CDR1 is LGHDT and CDR2 is YNNKEL (reference sequence). Trimming removed 4 bases from V and 3 bases from J; junction bases left unmatched: 8. Here the CDR3 DNA reads TGTGCCAGCAGCCCCATGGTAGCGGGGAACTACGAGCAGTACTTC. It translates to CASSPMVAGNYEQYF.

The chain combines TRBV19 with TRBJ1-1, with 7 bases fitting TRBD1. CDR1 and CDR2 from the germline V gene are LNHDA and SQIVND (reference sequence). V shed 5 bases and J 5 bases; nucleotides not matched to a gene: 5. This CDR3 spans 13 amino acids. The DNA for the CDR3 is TGTGCCAGTAGTCCAGGGGGTTGGACTGAAGCTTTCTTT. This gives the protein CASSPGGWTEAFF. The whole variable domain, remainder taken from reference TRBV19 and TRBJ1-1, is DGGITQSPKYLFRKEGQNVTLSCEQNLNHDAMYWYRQDPGQGLRLIYYSQIVNDFQKGDIAEGYSVSREKKESFPLTVTSAQKNPTAFYLCASSPGGWTEAFFGQGTRLTVV.

The rearrangement links TRBV12-2 to TRBJ1-5; the table's D gene call, TRBD1, was not cross checked with the DNA. TRBV12-2 is a pseudogene segment. The CDR3 runs 15 residues. The CDR3 protein is CASRLALAGNQPQHF. For the CDR3, the DNA is TGTGCAAGTCGCTTAGCGTTGGCAGGGAATCAGCCCCAGCATTTT.